This TCR beta chain comes out of a study of T cell changes during pregnancy in multiple sclerosis. CDR1 is SNHLY, CDR2 FYNNEI, per germline. Trimming cost V 4 bases and J 3 bases; bases outside gene matches: 4. There are 15 residues in the CDR3. Profiling relied on immunoSEQ multiplex PCR, and the TCRdb table lists in-frame clones only, not all of them. Among around 110,000 clones, 75% to 95% were seen once, and the ten largest hold less than 2%. Source: peripheral blood, taken before pregnancy. V usage is TRBV2 and J usage is TRBJ1-4; 8 bases line up with TRBD1. This sequence was found in a female donor with multiple sclerosis, enrolled in a pregnancy study. The CDR3 DNA follows: TGTGCCAGCAGTGGTTTGACAGGGGCTAATGAAAAACTGTTTTTT. This translates into CASSGLTGANEKLFF.